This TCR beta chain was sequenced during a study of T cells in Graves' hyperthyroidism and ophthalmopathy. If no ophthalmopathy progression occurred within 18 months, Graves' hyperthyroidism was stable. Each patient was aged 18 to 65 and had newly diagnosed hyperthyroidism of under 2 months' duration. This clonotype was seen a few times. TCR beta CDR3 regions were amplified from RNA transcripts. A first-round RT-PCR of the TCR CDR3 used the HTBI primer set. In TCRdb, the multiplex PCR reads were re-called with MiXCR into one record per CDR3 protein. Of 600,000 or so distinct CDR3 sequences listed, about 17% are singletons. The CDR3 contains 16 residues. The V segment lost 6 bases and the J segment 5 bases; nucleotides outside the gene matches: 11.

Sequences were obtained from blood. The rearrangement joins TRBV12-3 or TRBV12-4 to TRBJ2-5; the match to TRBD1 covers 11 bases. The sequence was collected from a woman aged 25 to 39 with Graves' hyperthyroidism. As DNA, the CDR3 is TGTGCCAGCAGCCTCCTCGGACAGGGGGCAAGGGAGACCCAGTACTTC. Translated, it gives CASSLLGQGARETQYF.